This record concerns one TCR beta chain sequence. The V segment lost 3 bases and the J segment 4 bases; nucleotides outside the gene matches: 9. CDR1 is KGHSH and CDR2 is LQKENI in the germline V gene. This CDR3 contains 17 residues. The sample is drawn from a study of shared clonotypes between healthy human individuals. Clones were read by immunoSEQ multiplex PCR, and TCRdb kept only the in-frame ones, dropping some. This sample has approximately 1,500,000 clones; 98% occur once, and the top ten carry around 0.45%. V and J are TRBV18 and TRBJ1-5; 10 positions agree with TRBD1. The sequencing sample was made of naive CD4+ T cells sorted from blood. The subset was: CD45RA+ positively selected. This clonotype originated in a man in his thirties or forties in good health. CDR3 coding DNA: TGTGCCAGCTCACCTCCGGGACAGGGGCGAAGTAATCAGCCCCAGCATTTT. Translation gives CASSPPGQGRSNQPQHF.